Sequencing of this TCR beta chain was carried out in a study of shared clonotypes between healthy human individuals. The study's findings and limits: Against clonotypes common to all four donors, non-shared ones had lower generation probabilities.

With regard to this clone: Antigen unknown.

The V gene's germline CDR1 is LNHNV and CDR2 YYDKDF (reference sequence). There are 13 residues in the CDR3. After removal of 3 bases from V and 3 bases from J, the junction contained 1 base not matched to a gene. Sequenced by immunoSEQ multiplex PCR; TCRdb stores in-frame clones only, minus some. The table has 1,500,000 or so clones, about 98.5% seen once. The sequence was obtained from a man aged 25 to 40 in good health. Sequencing input: naive CD4+ T cells sorted from blood. The subset: CD45RA+ positively selected. The chain joins TRBV15 to TRBJ2-7; TRBD1 agrees at 8 bases. The CDR3 protein is CATSRGQDYEQYF. CDR3 DNA sequence: TGTGCCACCAGCAGGGGACAGGACTACGAGCAGTACTTC.